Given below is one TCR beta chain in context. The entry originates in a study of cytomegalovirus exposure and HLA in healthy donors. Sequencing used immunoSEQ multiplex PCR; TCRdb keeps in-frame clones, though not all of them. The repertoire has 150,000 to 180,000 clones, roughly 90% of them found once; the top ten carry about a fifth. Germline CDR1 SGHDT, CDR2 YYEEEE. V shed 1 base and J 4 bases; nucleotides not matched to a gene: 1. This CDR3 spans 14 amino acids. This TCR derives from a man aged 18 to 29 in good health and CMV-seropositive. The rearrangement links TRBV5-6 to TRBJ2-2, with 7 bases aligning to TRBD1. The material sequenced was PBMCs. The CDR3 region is CASSLYRGTGELFF. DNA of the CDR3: TGTGCCAGCAGCTTGTACAGGGGCACCGGGGAGCTGTTTTTT.